This T cell receptor (beta chain) comes out of a study of beta chain features in type 1 diabetes. The germline V and J ends were trimmed by 4 bases and 7 bases, with 14 bases remaining between them. Germline values: CDR1 SGHTA, CDR2 FQGNSA. There are 13 residues in the CDR3. This clone was detected only a few times. Its antigen is as yet unknown. The study, taken as a whole, reports: Reduced insertions and increased deletions marked VDJ junctions in type 1 diabetes patients. All four CD4+ subsets of Type 1 diabetes patients contained TCRB CDR3s that were moderately but significantly shorter.

TCRB transcripts that were expressed got sequenced, as all of the isolated RNA had been reverse transcribed. The repertoire was sequenced with immunoSEQ multiplex PCR; TCRdb's copy has only in-frame clones and lacks some. The sample contains a few hundred thousand clones, over 8.5% of which appear only once. This sequence joins TRBV7-2 and TRBJ2-7; the D gene is possibly TRBD1 (6 bases). The sequence came from a man aged 25-40 years with type 1 diabetes. Sequenced: central memory CD4+ T cells from blood. CDR3 protein: CASSSEPQGEQYF. In nucleotides, the CDR3 is TGTGCCAGCAGCTCAGAGCCCCAGGGGGAGCAGTACTTC.